Following are 14 T cell receptor beta chains from one sample sequenced in a study of T and B cells in COVID-19 patients. Blood genomic DNA input for TRB amplification was 250-500 ng. TRB rearrangements were amplified by multiplex PCR with BIOMED2 TRB-A/B primers. TCRdb re-called the multiplex PCR reads through MiXCR, storing one row per CDR3 protein. The sample has under 9,500 distinct CDR3 sequences; 25% to 35% are singletons. Specimen: blood. All receptors come from a human donor who had recovered from COVID-19.

This clonotype qualifies as medium-sized. This rearrangement joins TRBV29-1 to TRBJ1-2; possibly TRBD1 for D (5 bases). Trimming took 3 bases from V and 5 from J, leaving 19 bases between them. Germline-derived CDR1 and CDR2 are SQVTM and ANQGSEA. The CDR3 length is 15 residues. The CDR3 protein is CSVDGVAGTIYGYTF. For the CDR3, the DNA is TGCAGCGTTGACGGGGTGGCAGGGACTATATATGGCTACACCTTC. The whole variable domain, remainder taken from reference TRBV29-1 and TRBJ1-2, is SAVISQKPSRDICQRGTSLTIQCQVDSQVTMMFWYRQQPGQSLTLIATANQGSEATYESGFVIDKFPISRPNLTFSTLTVSNMSPEDSSIYLCSVDGVAGTIYGYTFGSGTRLTVV.

This clonotype was detected only a few times. The chain couples TRBV10-3 to TRBJ1-4; D not certain. Trimming cost V 3 bases and J 6 bases, with 8 bases left between them. Germline V lookup: CDR1 ENHRY, CDR2 SYGVKD. The CDR3 is made up of 13 amino acids. CDR3 in DNA: TGTGCCATCAGTGAAAGTCAGGATGAAAAACTGTTTTTT. Residues: CAISESQDEKLFF.

This clonotype was found a few times. The chain is built from TRBV19 and TRBJ2-1; 8 positions match TRBD2. Germline CDR1 is LNHDA and CDR2 is SQIVND (reference sequence). The CDR3 spans 15 residues. After removal of 5 bases from V and 1 base from J, the junction contained 4 bases not matched to a gene. CDR3 amino acids: CASSVAGISYNEQFF. In nucleotides, the CDR3 is TGTGCCAGTAGTGTAGCGGGGATATCCTACAATGAGCAGTTCTTC.

In this sample, this clonotype turned up a few times. The chain is built from TRBV6-2 or TRBV6-3 and TRBJ1-5, with no clear D. Deletions cut 6 bases from V and 0 bases from J, with 12 bases between. Germline V CDR1 and CDR2: MNHEY, SVGEGT. This CDR3 comprises 15 residues. The CDR3 here is CASSSTPDSNQPQHF. CDR3 DNA: TGTGCCAGCAGCTCCACACCGGATAGCAATCAGCCCCAGCATTTT.

This clonotype is a singleton in its sample. The chain recombines TRBV7-9 with TRBJ2-1; 12 nucleotides line up with TRBD2. This CDR3 is 16 amino acids long. Germline lookup yields CDR1 SEHNR and CDR2 FQNEAQ (reference sequence). V shed 9 bases, J shed 4 bases, and the junction held 10 bases outside the gene matches. CDR3 in DNA: TGTGCCAGTAGCCCTAGCGGGGGGGCTGGGTACAATGAGCAGTTCTTC. Amino acid sequence: CASSPSGGAGYNEQFF.

This clonotype was seen only a few times. The chain has TRBV12-3 or TRBV12-4 and TRBJ1-1; 8 bases fit TRBD1. This CDR3 has 17 residues. V gave up 6 bases and J gave up 5 bases; unmatched junction bases: 17. CDR3 sequence reads: CASSSPLGRGLGTEAFF. The CDR3 DNA follows: TGTGCCAGCAGCTCCCCCCTCGGCAGGGGGCTTGGGACTGAAGCTTTCTTT.

This clonotype has just one count. Since a much larger clone is just one base distant, this may be a read error. The rearrangement links TRBV30 to TRBJ1-5; D not resolved. CDR3 size: 14 residues. Looked up from germline, CDR1 is GTSNPN and CDR2 is SVGIG (reference sequence). The CDR3 is CARSADSSNQPQHF. DNA for the CDR3: TGTGCCCGGAGTGCCGACTCTAGCAATCAGCCCCAGCATTTT.

On this clonotype itself: At one boundary the junction diverges from the germline segment, which might be a read error. The gene calls are TRBV5-4 and TRBJ1-5, with 9 bases matching TRBD1. This CDR3 spans 15 amino acids. CDR1 and CDR2 from the germline V gene are SGHNT and YYREEE (reference sequence). The CDR3 DNA is TGTGCCAGCAGCTTGTGGGGACAGGGTGGTCAGCTCCAGCATTTT. It yields the protein CASSLWGQGGQLQHF.

This chain links TRBV6-2 or TRBV6-3 with TRBJ2-7, with TRBD2 identical over 13 bases. The CDR3 extends over 16 amino acids. CDR1 is MNHEY, CDR2 SVGEGT, per germline. V gave up 5 bases and J gave up 3 bases; unmatched junction bases: 7. In DNA form, the CDR3 reads TGTGCCAGCAGTCTCACGACTAGCGGGGGGTACTACGAGCAGTACGTC. It specifies CASSLTTSGGYYEQYV.

This clonotype was found a few times. The chain combines TRBV20-1 with TRBJ2-5, with 9 bases fitting TRBD2. CDR3 size: 14 residues. Germline values: CDR1 DFQATT, CDR2 SNEGSKA (reference sequence). With V trimmed by 3 bases and J by 2 bases, 4 bases remained unmatched. The CDR3 region is CSARGTSSQETQYF. The CDR3 DNA follows: TGCAGTGCTAGGGGGACTAGCTCACAAGAGACCCAGTACTTC.

By sample share, this clonotype is medium-sized. Written as DNA, the CDR3 is TGTGCCAGCAGTTACTCCAACCCTACAGGGGGCCAATGGTCCTACGAGCAGTACTTC. It specifies CASSYSNPTGGQWSYEQYF. The chain has TRBV6-5 and TRBJ2-7, with TRBD1 matching over 9 bases. V was clipped by 0 bases and J by 1 base; unmatched bases: 13. Per germline, CDR1 MNHEY and CDR2 SVGAGI. The CDR3 covers 19 residues.

By sample share, this clonotype is medium-sized. The V gene is TRBV19, the J gene TRBJ1-2; 9 nucleotides line up with TRBD1. Trimming removed 4 bases from V and 8 bases from J; junction bases left unmatched: 23. Germline CDR1 LNHDA, CDR2 SQIVND (reference sequence). CDR3 size: 19 residues. DNA of the CDR3: TGTGCCAGTAGTAAATATGCGAAGGGACAGGGAGGTCTCGCGGGAGGCTACACCTTC. Its protein is CASSKYAKGQGGLAGGYTF.

This clonotype came up a few times. This chain connects TRBV10-3 to TRBJ2-3, with 8 bases aligning to TRBD2. The CDR3 loop spans 18 amino acids. Trimming at V came to 6 bases and at J to 0 bases, leaving 14 bases not matched to a gene. Germline V gene sequence: CDR1 ENHRY, CDR2 SYGVKD. The CDR3 sequence is CAIRTSEGVAGSTDTQYF. The CDR3 coding sequence is TGTGCCATCAGGACCTCCGAGGGGGTAGCGGGGAGCACAGATACGCAGTATTTT.

V and J are TRBV12-3 or TRBV12-4 and TRBJ1-1; TRBD1 is a possible D gene (6 bases). This CDR3 comprises 14 residues. Between the trimmed V and J ends, which lost 4 bases and 1 base, there was a span of 10 bases. This CDR3 reads CASSSTQGNTEAFF. DNA of the CDR3: TGTGCCAGCAGTTCCACACAGGGGAACACTGAAGCTTTCTTT.